This is a list of T cell receptor beta chains from one sample in a study of early T cells in non-severe SARS-CoV-2 infection. TCRdb analysed the 5' RACE reads with MiXCR anew, one entry per CDR3 protein. The data show about 49,000 distinct CDR3 sequences, with around 6% seen just once and roughly 2.8% held by the top ten. This material consisted of whole blood, taken at baseline. These receptors were collected from an adult who was a healthcare worker with PCR-confirmed SARS-CoV-2 infection or an uninfected control (not recorded which). The CDR3 runs from the conserved cysteine through the conserved F or W. The order of the fields is D gene, clone size, J gene, V gene, CDR3 DNA, CDR3 protein. D genes are given only for firm matches. Rows give clone size only sometimes, using once, few, many, or a class for an expanded clone.

d_gene: NA
abundance: many
j_gene: TRBJ2-7
v_gene: TRBV12-3/TRBV12-4
CDR3nt: TGTGCCAGCAGTTTATTCGGAGACGAGCAGTACTTC
CDR3aa: CASSLFGDEQYF

d_gene: NA
abundance: NA
j_gene: TRBJ1-2
v_gene: TRBV7-2
CDR3nt: TGTGCCAGCAGCCTGGGGCAGGCGACGACCTATGGCTACACCTTC
CDR3aa: CASSLGQATTYGYTF

d_gene: TRBD1
abundance: many
j_gene: TRBJ1-6
v_gene: TRBV7-9
CDR3nt: TGTGCCAGCAGCCGAACAGGGGGCACACATTCACCCCTCCACTTT
CDR3aa: CASSRTGGTHSPLHF

d_gene: NA
abundance: many
j_gene: TRBJ2-3
v_gene: TRBV7-8
CDR3nt: TGTGCCAGCAGCAGGCAGTTAAGCACAGATACGCAGTATTTT
CDR3aa: CASSRQLSTDTQYF

d_gene: NA
abundance: few
j_gene: TRBJ2-2
v_gene: TRBV9
CDR3nt: TGTGCCAGCAGCGTATCCACAAAGGCTACCGAGAGGATAGACGGGGAGCTGTTTTTT
CDR3aa: CASSVSTKATERIDGELFF

d_gene: NA
abundance: many
j_gene: TRBJ2-3
v_gene: TRBV5-5
CDR3nt: TGTGCCAGCAGAAAGGGAAGGGCGCAGGAGGATACGCAGTATTTT
CDR3aa: CASRKGRAQEDTQYF

d_gene: NA
abundance: NA
j_gene: TRBJ1-3
v_gene: TRBV20-1
CDR3nt: TGCAGTGCTAGTGACGGGGGGAACACCATATATTTT
CDR3aa: CSASDGGNTIYF

d_gene: TRBD2
abundance: many
j_gene: TRBJ2-1
v_gene: TRBV2
CDR3nt: TGTGCCAGCAGTGTAGCTAGCGGGGGGTACTACAATGAGCAGTTCTTC
CDR3aa: CASSVASGGYYNEQFF

d_gene: NA
abundance: many
j_gene: TRBJ1-5
v_gene: TRBV12-3/TRBV12-4
CDR3nt: TGTGCCAGCAGTCCCTGGTCCGGGTATAGCAATCAGCCCCAGCATTTT
CDR3aa: CASSPWSGYSNQPQHF

d_gene: NA
abundance: many
j_gene: TRBJ2-4
v_gene: TRBV6-5
CDR3nt: TGTGCCAGCAGTTCGAACAGGGGGGGAAACATTCAGTACTTC
CDR3aa: CASSSNRGGNIQYF

d_gene: TRBD1
abundance: many
j_gene: TRBJ2-7
v_gene: TRBV10-3
CDR3nt: TGTGCCATCAGTGAGGTGACAGGGAAAACGGTTGAGCAGTACTTC
CDR3aa: CAISEVTGKTVEQYF

d_gene: NA
abundance: many
j_gene: TRBJ2-6
v_gene: TRBV4-3
CDR3nt: TGCGCCAGCAGCGGGACCGCAGTGGCCTCTGGGGCCAACGTCCTGACTTTC
CDR3aa: CASSGTAVASGANVLTF

d_gene: TRBD2
abundance: many
j_gene: TRBJ2-3
v_gene: TRBV9
CDR3nt: TGTGCCAGCAGCGTAGATAGCGGGGGCACAGATACGCAGTATTTT
CDR3aa: CASSVDSGGTDTQYF

d_gene: NA
abundance: NA
j_gene: TRBJ1-6
v_gene: TRBV20-1
CDR3nt: TGCAGTGCTGAGGGGATAGGCGAGCCCTATAATTCACCCCTCCACTTT
CDR3aa: CSAEGIGEPYNSPLHF

d_gene: NA
abundance: many
j_gene: TRBJ1-1
v_gene: TRBV11-3
CDR3nt: TGTGCCAGCAGCCTTGGGATGAGCGAAGCTTTCTTT
CDR3aa: CASSLGMSEAFF

d_gene: NA
abundance: many
j_gene: TRBJ2-7
v_gene: TRBV28
CDR3nt: TGTGCCAGCAGTTGGGGGAGACCACCCTACGAGCAGTACTTC
CDR3aa: CASSWGRPPYEQYF

d_gene: NA
abundance: many
j_gene: TRBJ2-7
v_gene: TRBV6-5
CDR3nt: TGTGCCAGCACCCCGTCGTTTCGCTCCTACGAGCAGTACTTC
CDR3aa: CASTPSFRSYEQYF

d_gene: NA
abundance: many
j_gene: TRBJ2-5
v_gene: TRBV28
CDR3nt: TGTGCCAGCAGTTTATTTCCCCGACAGAAGGGTGGGGAGACCCAGTACTTC
CDR3aa: CASSLFPRQKGGETQYF

d_gene: TRBD1
abundance: many
j_gene: TRBJ2-7
v_gene: TRBV27
CDR3nt: TGTGCCAGCAGTTTGGACAGGCGGTACGAGCAGTACTTC
CDR3aa: CASSLDRRYEQYF

d_gene: TRBD1
abundance: many
j_gene: TRBJ1-2
v_gene: TRBV19
CDR3nt: TGTGCCAGTCGACTCGGACAGGGAGGTCTCGGTGGCTACACCTTC
CDR3aa: CASRLGQGGLGGYTF

d_gene: TRBD1
abundance: NA
j_gene: TRBJ1-6
v_gene: TRBV11-2
CDR3nt: TGTGCCAGCAGCTTAGTCGCGCAGGGGGGTTCACCCCTCCACTTT
CDR3aa: CASSLVAQGGSPLHF

d_gene: NA
abundance: many
j_gene: TRBJ1-1
v_gene: TRBV7-2
CDR3nt: TGTGCCAGCAGCTTAGGGTCCAGACGGACGAACACTGAAGCTTTCTTT
CDR3aa: CASSLGSRRTNTEAFF

d_gene: NA
abundance: many
j_gene: TRBJ2-2
v_gene: TRBV7-2
CDR3nt: TGTGCCAGCAGGGGGGCGCTGAACACCGGGGAGCTGTTTTTT
CDR3aa: CASRGALNTGELFF

d_gene: TRBD1
abundance: many
j_gene: TRBJ1-5
v_gene: TRBV6-1
CDR3nt: TGTGCCAGCAGTGAATCACAGGGGTGGAATCAGCCCCAGCATTTT
CDR3aa: CASSESQGWNQPQHF

d_gene: NA
abundance: many
j_gene: TRBJ1-2
v_gene: TRBV28
CDR3nt: TGTGCCAGCTTCTCCTGGGGGGACGCCCACTATGGCTACACCTTC
CDR3aa: CASFSWGDAHYGYTF

d_gene: NA
abundance: NA
j_gene: TRBJ1-3
v_gene: TRBV6-5
CDR3nt: TGTGCCAGCAGTGCACAGGGTACTGGAAACACCATATATTTT
CDR3aa: CASSAQGTGNTIYF

d_gene: TRBD1
abundance: few
j_gene: TRBJ2-7
v_gene: TRBV27
CDR3nt: TGTGCCAGCAGCCAGACAGGGGGCTACGAGCAGTACTTC
CDR3aa: CASSQTGGYEQYF

d_gene: NA
abundance: many
j_gene: TRBJ1-1
v_gene: TRBV6-1
CDR3nt: TGTGCCAGCAGTGAAGTTAGGAACACTGAAGCTTTCTTT
CDR3aa: CASSEVRNTEAFF

d_gene: TRBD2
abundance: NA
j_gene: TRBJ2-2
v_gene: TRBV7-6
CDR3nt: TGTGCCAGCAGCTTAACCCTAGCGGGGAACGGGGAGCTGTTTTTT
CDR3aa: CASSLTLAGNGELFF

d_gene: TRBD1
abundance: many
j_gene: TRBJ1-1
v_gene: TRBV5-1
CDR3nt: TGCGCCAGCAGCTTGGGGACAGGGGACACTGAAGCTTTCTTT
CDR3aa: CASSLGTGDTEAFF

d_gene: TRBD1
abundance: NA
j_gene: TRBJ2-4
v_gene: TRBV5-5
CDR3nt: TGTGCCAGCAGCTCCTTTTCAGGGACAGGCCTCGCCCCAGCCAAAAACATTCAGTACTTC
CDR3aa: CASSSFSGTGLAPAKNIQYF

d_gene: NA
abundance: many
j_gene: TRBJ1-6
v_gene: TRBV5-6
CDR3nt: TGTGCCAGCAGCTCGGTGGCATCTACACCCCTCCACTTT
CDR3aa: CASSSVASTPLHF

d_gene: NA
abundance: many
j_gene: TRBJ2-7
v_gene: TRBV11-2
CDR3nt: TGTGCCAGCAGCTTAAGCAGGGTCTGGGAGCAGTACTTC
CDR3aa: CASSLSRVWEQYF

d_gene: NA
abundance: NA
j_gene: TRBJ2-7
v_gene: TRBV6-2/TRBV6-3
CDR3nt: TGTGCCAGCAGTGCCCGGAATGGTTTTACGCAGTACTTC
CDR3aa: CASSARNGFTQYF

d_gene: NA
abundance: many
j_gene: TRBJ1-4
v_gene: TRBV4-2
CDR3nt: TGTGCCAGCAGCCTCACCCACAGGGCAGATAATGAAAAACTGTTTTTT
CDR3aa: CASSLTHRADNEKLFF

d_gene: NA
abundance: many
j_gene: TRBJ2-1
v_gene: TRBV29-1
CDR3nt: TGCAGCGTCTTCCCCCAGTGGCTCGGGGGAGAGCAGTTCTTC
CDR3aa: CSVFPQWLGGEQFF

d_gene: TRBD2
abundance: many
j_gene: TRBJ2-1
v_gene: TRBV7-2
CDR3nt: TGTGCCAGCAGCGGCTGGGGACTAGCGGGGGCCTCTAACTACAATGAGCAGTTCTTC
CDR3aa: CASSGWGLAGASNYNEQFF

d_gene: NA
abundance: few
j_gene: TRBJ2-2
v_gene: TRBV7-9
CDR3nt: TGTGCCAGCAGCCCGGGGAGTCTGGTAGACACCGGGGAGCTGTTTTTT
CDR3aa: CASSPGSLVDTGELFF

d_gene: TRBD1
abundance: NA
j_gene: TRBJ2-1
v_gene: TRBV6-2/TRBV6-3
CDR3nt: TGTGCCAGCAGTACCCCCGGGACAGTCAATGAGCAGTTCTTC
CDR3aa: CASSTPGTVNEQFF

d_gene: TRBD1
abundance: many
j_gene: TRBJ1-5
v_gene: TRBV2
CDR3nt: TGTGCCAGCAGTGACAGGGGGCGAACTCAGCCCCAGCATTTT
CDR3aa: CASSDRGRTQPQHF

d_gene: NA
abundance: many
j_gene: TRBJ1-5
v_gene: TRBV20-1
CDR3nt: TGCAGTGCTAGTCGTCAGGTGGGCAATCAGCCCCAGCATTTT
CDR3aa: CSASRQVGNQPQHF

d_gene: NA
abundance: few
j_gene: TRBJ1-5
v_gene: TRBV6-5
CDR3nt: TGTGCCAGCAGGGGAGCTAATCAGCCCCAGCATTTT
CDR3aa: CASRGANQPQHF

d_gene: NA
abundance: few
j_gene: TRBJ1-5
v_gene: TRBV18
CDR3nt: TGTGCCAGCTCTGGCAGTTATAGCAATCAGCCCCAGCATTTT
CDR3aa: CASSGSYSNQPQHF

d_gene: NA
abundance: many
j_gene: TRBJ2-7
v_gene: TRBV20-1
CDR3nt: TGCAGTGCTAGCCCTGGGTGGGGGCAGTTGAGCGAGCAGTACTTC
CDR3aa: CSASPGWGQLSEQYF

d_gene: TRBD2
abundance: many
j_gene: TRBJ2-3
v_gene: TRBV12-3/TRBV12-4
CDR3nt: TGTGCCAGCGGCACGGGGGGACTAGCGGCAAATACGCAGTATTTT
CDR3aa: CASGTGGLAANTQYF

d_gene: NA
abundance: NA
j_gene: TRBJ2-3
v_gene: TRBV28
CDR3nt: TGTGCCAGCAGCGTTACAGATACGCAGTATTTT
CDR3aa: CASSVTDTQYF